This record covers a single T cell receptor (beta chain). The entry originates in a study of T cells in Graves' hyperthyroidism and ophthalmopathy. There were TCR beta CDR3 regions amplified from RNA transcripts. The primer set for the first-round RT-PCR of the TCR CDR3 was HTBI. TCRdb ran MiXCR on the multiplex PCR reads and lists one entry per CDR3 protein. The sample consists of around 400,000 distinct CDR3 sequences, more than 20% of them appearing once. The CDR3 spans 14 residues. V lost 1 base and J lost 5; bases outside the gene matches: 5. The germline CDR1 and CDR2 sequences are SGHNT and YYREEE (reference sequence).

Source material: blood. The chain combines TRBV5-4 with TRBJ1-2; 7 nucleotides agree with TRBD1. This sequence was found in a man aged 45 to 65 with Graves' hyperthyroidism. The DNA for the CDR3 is TGTGCCAGCAGCTTGTTGGGACAGCCGTATGGCTACACCTTC. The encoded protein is CASSLLGQPYGYTF.